This TCR beta chain emerged from a study of T-cell reconstitution after alpha-beta-depleted transplantation in children. General study results and limits: Approximately two months post-transplant, alpha-beta T cells reportedly originated from several hundred expanded graft clones.

Germline trimming cut 5 bases from V and 4 bases from J; bases unmatched to any gene: 9. CDR3 size: 16 residues. Germline assignment: CDR1 SGHVS and CDR2 FNYEAQ. This clonotype has just a few counts. Its matching antigen is unknown. TCRbeta library preparation incorporated unique molecular identifiers. TCRdb processed the PCR reads anew with MiXCR; each CDR3 protein has one entry. Counted here are fewer than 250,000 distinct CDR3 sequences, around a sixth occurring once; the ten biggest clones make up 43%. Sequenced here: PBMCs, mostly from graft donor cells, sampled 360 days after TCRalphabeta/CD19-depleted stem cell transplant. The TCR was taken from a male patient between 2 and 10 years old who had a stem cell transplant for acute lymphoblastic leukemia, so the T cells may come from the graft donor. The chain has TRBV7-6 and TRBJ2-3; TRBD2 matches 10 bases. The CDR3 loop is CASSPHSGGQSDTQYF. For the CDR3, the DNA is TGTGCCAGCAGCCCACATAGCGGGGGGCAATCAGATACGCAGTATTTT.